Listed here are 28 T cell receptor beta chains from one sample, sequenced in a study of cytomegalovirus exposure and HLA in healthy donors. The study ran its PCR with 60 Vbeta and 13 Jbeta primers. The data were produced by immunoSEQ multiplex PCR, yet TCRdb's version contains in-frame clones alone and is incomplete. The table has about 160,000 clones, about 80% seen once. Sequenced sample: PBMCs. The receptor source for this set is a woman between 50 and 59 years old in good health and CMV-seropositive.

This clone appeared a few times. The CDR3 bases are TGTGCCAGCAGTTACTCAGGAGGCTACACCTTC. This translates into CASSYSGGYTF. The chain combines TRBV2 with TRBJ1-2, with D uncertain. The CDR3 runs 11 residues. The germline CDR1 and CDR2 sequences are SNHLY and FYNNEI. Trimming stripped 5 bases from V and 8 bases from J, with 9 bases between.

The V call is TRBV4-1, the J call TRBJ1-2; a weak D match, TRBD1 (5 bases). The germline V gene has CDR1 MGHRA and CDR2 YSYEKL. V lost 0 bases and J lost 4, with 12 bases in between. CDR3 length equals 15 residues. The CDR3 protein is CASSQEVKGLYGYTF. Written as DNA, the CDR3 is TGCGCCAGCAGCCAAGAGGTGAAGGGGCTCTATGGCTACACCTTC.

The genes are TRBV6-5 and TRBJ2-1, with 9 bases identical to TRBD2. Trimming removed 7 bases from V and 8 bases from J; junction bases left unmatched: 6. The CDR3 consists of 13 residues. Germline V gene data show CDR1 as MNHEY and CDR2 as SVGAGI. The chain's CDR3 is CASTGGRGHEQFF. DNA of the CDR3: TGTGCCAGCACTGGCGGGAGGGGACATGAGCAGTTCTTC.

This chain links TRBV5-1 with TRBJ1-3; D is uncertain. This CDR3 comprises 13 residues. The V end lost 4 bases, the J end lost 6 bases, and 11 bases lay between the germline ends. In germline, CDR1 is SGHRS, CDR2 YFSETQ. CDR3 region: CASSEDTKNTIYF. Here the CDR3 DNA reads TGCGCCAGCAGCGAAGACACCAAAAACACCATATATTTT.

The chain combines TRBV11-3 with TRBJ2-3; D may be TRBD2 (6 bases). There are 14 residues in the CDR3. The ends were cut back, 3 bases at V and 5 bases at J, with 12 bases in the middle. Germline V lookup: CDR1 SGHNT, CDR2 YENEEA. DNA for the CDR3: TGTGCCAGCAGCTTGGGCGGTAGCGGAGATACGCAGTATTTT. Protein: CASSLGGSGDTQYF.

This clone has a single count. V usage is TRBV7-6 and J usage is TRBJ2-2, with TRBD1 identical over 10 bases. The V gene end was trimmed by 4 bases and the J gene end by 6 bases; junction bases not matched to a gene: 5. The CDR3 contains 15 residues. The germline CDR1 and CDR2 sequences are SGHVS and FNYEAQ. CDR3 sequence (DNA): TGTGCCAGCAGCTCCACCGGGACAGGGGCCGGGGAGCTGTTTTTT. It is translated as CASSSTGTGAGELFF. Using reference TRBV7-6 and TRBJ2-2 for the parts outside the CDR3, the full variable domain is GAGVSQSPRYKVTKRGQDVALRCDPISGHVSLYWYRQALGQGPEFLTYFNYEAQQDKSGLPNDRFSAERPEGSISTLTIQRTEQRDSAMYRCASSSTGTGAGELFFGEGSRLTVL.

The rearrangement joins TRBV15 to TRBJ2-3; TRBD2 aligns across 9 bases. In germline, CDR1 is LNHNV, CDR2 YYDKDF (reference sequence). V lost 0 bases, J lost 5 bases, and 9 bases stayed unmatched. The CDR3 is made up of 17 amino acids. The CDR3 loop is CATSRDKSGGSVDTQYF. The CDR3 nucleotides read TGTGCCACCAGCAGAGATAAAAGCGGGGGGTCGGTAGATACGCAGTATTTT.

The CDR3 DNA reads as TGTGCCTGGAGTGTACGGCAGGGGGCCACCGGGGAGCTGTTTTTT. This sequence encodes CAWSVRQGATGELFF. This chain connects TRBV30 to TRBJ2-2, with 8 bases identical to TRBD1. Unmatched junction bases numbered 4, after V lost 0 bases and J lost 4 bases. Germline V gives CDR1 GTSNPN, CDR2 SVGIG (reference sequence). The CDR3 extends over 15 amino acids.

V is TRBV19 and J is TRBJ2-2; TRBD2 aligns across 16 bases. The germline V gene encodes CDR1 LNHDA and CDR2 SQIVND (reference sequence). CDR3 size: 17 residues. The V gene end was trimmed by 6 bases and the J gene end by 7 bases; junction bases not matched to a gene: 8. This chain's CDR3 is CASRTGLAGGPDGELFF. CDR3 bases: TGTGCCAGTAGGACGGGACTAGCGGGAGGGCCGGACGGGGAGCTGTTTTTT.

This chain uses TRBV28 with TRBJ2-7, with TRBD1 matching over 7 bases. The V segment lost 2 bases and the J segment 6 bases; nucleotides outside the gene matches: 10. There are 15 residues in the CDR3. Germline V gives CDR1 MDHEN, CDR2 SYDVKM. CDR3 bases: TGTGCCAGCAGTTTAACGACAGGGAATCTCCTCGAGCAGTACTTC. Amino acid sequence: CASSLTTGNLLEQYF.

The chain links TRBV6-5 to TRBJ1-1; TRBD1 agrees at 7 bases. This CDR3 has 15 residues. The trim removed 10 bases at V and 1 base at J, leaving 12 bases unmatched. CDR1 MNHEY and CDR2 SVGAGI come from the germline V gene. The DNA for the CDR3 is TGTGCCACATCCCTGAACCGGGACAGGAACACTGAAGCTTTCTTT. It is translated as CATSLNRDRNTEAFF.

The CDR3 here is CASPGQESDGYTF. The CDR3 bases are TGTGCAAGTCCGGGACAGGAATCGGATGGCTACACCTTC. The genes are TRBV2 and TRBJ1-2; 8 positions agree with TRBD1. Germline V CDR1 and CDR2: SNHLY, FYNNEI. The CDR3 length is 13 residues. The full variable domain, in which reference TRBV2 and TRBJ1-2 provide the parts outside the CDR3, is EPEVTQTPSHQVTQMGQEVILRCVPISNHLYFYWYRQILGQKVEFLVSFYNNEISEKSEIFDDQFSVERPDGSNFTLKIRSTKLEDSAMYFCASPGQESDGYTFGSGTRLTVV.

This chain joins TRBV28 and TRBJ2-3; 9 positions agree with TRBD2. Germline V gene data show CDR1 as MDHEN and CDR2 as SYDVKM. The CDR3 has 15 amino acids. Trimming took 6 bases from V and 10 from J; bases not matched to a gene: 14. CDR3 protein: CASSRRRSSGDPQYF. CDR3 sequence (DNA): TGTGCCAGCAGCCGTCGCAGATCTAGCGGGGATCCGCAGTATTTT.

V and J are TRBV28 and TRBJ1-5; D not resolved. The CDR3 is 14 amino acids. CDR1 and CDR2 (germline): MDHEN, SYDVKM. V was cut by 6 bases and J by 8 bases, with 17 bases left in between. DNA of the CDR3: TGTGCCAGCAGCCCGGACGGGGTCTGGGAGCCCCAGCATTTT. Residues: CASSPDGVWEPQHF.

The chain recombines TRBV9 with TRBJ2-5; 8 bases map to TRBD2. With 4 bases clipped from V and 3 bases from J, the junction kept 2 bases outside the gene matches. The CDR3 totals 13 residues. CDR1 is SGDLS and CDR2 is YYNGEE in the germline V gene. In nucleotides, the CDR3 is TGTGCCAGCAGCTTTAGCGGGGAAGAGACCCAGTACTTC. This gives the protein CASSFSGEETQYF.

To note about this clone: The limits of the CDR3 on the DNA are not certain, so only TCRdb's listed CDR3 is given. CDR3 residues: CASRVATPSVRGPGRGGYTF. The rearrangement links TRBV2 to TRBJ1-2; the table's D call, TRBD1, has no DNA check behind it. Counting both end residues, the CDR3 totals 20 amino acids. Per the germline V gene, CDR1 is SNHLY and CDR2 is FYNNEI.

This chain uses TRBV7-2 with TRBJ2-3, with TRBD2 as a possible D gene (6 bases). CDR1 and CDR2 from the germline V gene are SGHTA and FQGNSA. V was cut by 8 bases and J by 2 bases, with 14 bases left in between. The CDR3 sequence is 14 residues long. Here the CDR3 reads CASVRGTYTDTQYF. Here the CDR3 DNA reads TGTGCCAGCGTCCGGGGGACCTACACAGATACGCAGTATTTT.

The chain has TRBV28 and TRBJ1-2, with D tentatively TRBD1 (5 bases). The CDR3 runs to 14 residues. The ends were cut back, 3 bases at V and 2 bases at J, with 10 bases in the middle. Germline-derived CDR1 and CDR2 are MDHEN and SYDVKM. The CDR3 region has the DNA TGTGCCAGCAGTTTCCAGGGTTTGAACTATGGCTACACCTTC. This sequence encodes CASSFQGLNYGYTF.

The CDR3 DNA sequence: TGTGCCAGCAGCCCGATGGGGGGGACTATTTCACCCCTCCACTTT. Its protein product is CASSPMGGTISPLHF. The chain carries TRBV5-5 and TRBJ1-6, with a weak D call TRBD1 (5 bases). The CDR3 is 15 amino acids. The germline V gene encodes CDR1 SGHKS and CDR2 YYEKEE (reference sequence). V dropped 4 bases and J dropped 9 bases, with 17 bases sitting between them.

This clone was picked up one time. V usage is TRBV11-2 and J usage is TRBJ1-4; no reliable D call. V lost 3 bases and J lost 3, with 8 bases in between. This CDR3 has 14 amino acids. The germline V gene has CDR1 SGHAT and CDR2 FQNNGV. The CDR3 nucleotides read TGTGCCAGCAGCTTTAGTATGGCTAATGAAAAACTGTTTTTT. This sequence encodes CASSFSMANEKLFF.

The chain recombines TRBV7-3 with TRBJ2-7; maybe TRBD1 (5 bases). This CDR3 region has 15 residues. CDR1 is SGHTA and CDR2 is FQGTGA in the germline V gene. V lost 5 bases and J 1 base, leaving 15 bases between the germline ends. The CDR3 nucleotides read TGTGCCAGCAGCATTCAGGGTTCACCGTCCTACGAGCAGTACTTC. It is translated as CASSIQGSPSYEQYF.

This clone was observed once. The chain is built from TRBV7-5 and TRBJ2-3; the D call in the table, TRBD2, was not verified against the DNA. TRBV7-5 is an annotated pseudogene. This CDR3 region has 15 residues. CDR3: CARSLGTSGGDTQYF. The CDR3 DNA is TGTGCCAGAAGCCTGGGGACTAGCGGGGGCGATACGCAGTATTTT.

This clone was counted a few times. CDR3 bases: TGCGCCAGCAGCCAAGAGATGGCGGGGGGTGGCGGGACCCAGTACTTC. This codes for CASSQEMAGGGGTQYF. J is TRBJ2-5 and V is TRBV4-1; 8 bases are a match to TRBD2. CDR3 size: 16 residues. Germline values: CDR1 MGHRA, CDR2 YSYEKL. After removal of 0 bases from V and 7 bases from J, the junction contained 10 bases not matched to a gene.

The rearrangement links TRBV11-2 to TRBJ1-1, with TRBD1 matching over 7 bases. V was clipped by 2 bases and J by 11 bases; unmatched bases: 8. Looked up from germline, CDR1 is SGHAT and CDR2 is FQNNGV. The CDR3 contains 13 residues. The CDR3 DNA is TGTGCCAGCAGCTTAAGAGGGGGCGGGAGGGCTTTCTTT. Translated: CASSLRGGGRAFF.

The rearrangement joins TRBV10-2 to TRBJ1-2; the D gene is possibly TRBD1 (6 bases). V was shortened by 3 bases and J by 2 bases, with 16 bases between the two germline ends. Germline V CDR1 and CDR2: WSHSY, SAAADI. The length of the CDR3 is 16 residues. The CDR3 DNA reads TGCGCCAGCAGTGATTTTATGGACAGATACAACTATGGCTACACCTTC. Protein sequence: CASSDFMDRYNYGYTF.

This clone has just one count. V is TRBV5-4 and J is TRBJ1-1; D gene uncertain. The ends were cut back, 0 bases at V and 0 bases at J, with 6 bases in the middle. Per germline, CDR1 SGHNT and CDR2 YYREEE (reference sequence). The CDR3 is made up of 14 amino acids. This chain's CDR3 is CASSLDSLNTEAFF. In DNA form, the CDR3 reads TGTGCCAGCAGCTTGGACAGCCTGAACACTGAAGCTTTCTTT. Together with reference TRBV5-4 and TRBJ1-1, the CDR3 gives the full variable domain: ETGVTQSPTHLIKTRGQQVTLRCSSQSGHNTVSWYQQALGQGPQFIFQYYREEENGRGNFPPRFSGLQFPNYSSELNVNALELDDSALYLCASSLDSLNTEAFFGQGTRLTVV.

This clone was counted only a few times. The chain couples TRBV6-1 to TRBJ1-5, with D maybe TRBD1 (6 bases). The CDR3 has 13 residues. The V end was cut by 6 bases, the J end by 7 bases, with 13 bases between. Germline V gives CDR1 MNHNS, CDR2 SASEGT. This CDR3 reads CASSSQQGQPQHF. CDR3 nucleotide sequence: TGTGCCAGCAGCTCGCAACAGGGACAGCCCCAGCATTTT.

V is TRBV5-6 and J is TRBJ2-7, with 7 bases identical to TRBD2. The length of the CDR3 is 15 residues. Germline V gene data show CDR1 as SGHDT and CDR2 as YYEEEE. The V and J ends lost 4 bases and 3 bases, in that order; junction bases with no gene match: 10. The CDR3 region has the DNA TGTGCCAGCAGCGTAGGACTAGTTGGGATCTACGAGCAGTACTTC. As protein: CASSVGLVGIYEQYF.